This T cell receptor (beta chain) was profiled in a study of blood T cell repertoires in COVID-19. The CDR3 sequence is 15 residues long. Germline V gene data show CDR1 as SGHTA and CDR2 as FQGNSA. Trimming pared 2 bases from V and 3 bases from J, leaving 11 bases between. As processed by the authors: Estimation of nucleated cell counts relied on the amplification of reference gene primers. The protocol was immunoSEQ multiplex PCR, while the TCRdb copy is restricted to in-frame clones and leaves out a portion. D and trimming come from the DNA, and the V and J calls and clone size come from that table. Among some 250,000 clones listed, roughly 84% were seen once. This clone was seen only once.

The TCR was taken from a woman under 30 with acute or convalescent COVID-19. Sequencing used peripheral blood. This rearrangement joins TRBV7-2 to TRBJ1-3, with D possibly matching TRBD1 (5 bases). CDR3 in DNA: TGTGCCAGCAGCTTACCACAGGCTTTTGGAAACACCATATATTTT. It is translated as CASSLPQAFGNTIYF.